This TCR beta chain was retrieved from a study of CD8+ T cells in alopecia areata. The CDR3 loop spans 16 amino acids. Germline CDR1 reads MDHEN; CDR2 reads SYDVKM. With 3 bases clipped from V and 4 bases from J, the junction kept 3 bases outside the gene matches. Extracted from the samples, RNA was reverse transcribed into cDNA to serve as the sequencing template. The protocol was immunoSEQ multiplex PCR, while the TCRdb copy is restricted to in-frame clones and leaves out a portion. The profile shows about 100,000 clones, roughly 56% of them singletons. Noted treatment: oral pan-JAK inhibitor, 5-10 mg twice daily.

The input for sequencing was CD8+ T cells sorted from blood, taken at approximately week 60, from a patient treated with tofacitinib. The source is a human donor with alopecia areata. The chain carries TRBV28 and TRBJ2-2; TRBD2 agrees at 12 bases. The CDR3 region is CASSLELAGGTGELFF. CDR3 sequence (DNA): TGTGCCAGCAGTTTGGAACTAGCGGGGGGCACCGGGGAGCTGTTTTTT.